This note documents a single T cell receptor beta chain sequence. The record originates from a study of blood T cell repertoires in COVID-19. Study-wide context: Collection of acute and convalescent COVID-19 samples took place in the United States, Italy and Spain. PBMCs, B-cell-depleted T cells, or T cells provided the cDNA or gDNA that made up the material.

Germline loops: CDR1 MNHEY, CDR2 SVGAGI. V shed 5 bases and J 6 bases; nucleotides not matched to a gene: 4. This CDR3 contains 13 residues. Original data processing: Amplification of reference gene primers was used by the study to estimate nucleated cell counts. Sequencing used immunoSEQ multiplex PCR; TCRdb keeps in-frame clones, though not all of them. V and J calls plus clone size are reproduced from that table; the DNA served to infer D and trimming. The data hold approximately 140,000 clones, with 65% to 90% observed a single time. This receptor was obtained from a man in his 70s with acute or convalescent COVID-19. The specimen was peripheral blood. J is TRBJ2-1 and V is TRBV6-5; 7 bases fit TRBD2. CDR3 residues: CASSNSGLNEQFF. The CDR3 coding sequence is TGTGCCAGCAGTAATAGCGGGCTCAATGAGCAGTTCTTC.